This is a list of T cell receptor beta chains from one sample in a study of shared clonotypes between healthy human individuals. The method was immunoSEQ multiplex PCR; TCRdb's version includes in-frame clones alone and lacks a portion of them. This sample has under 1 million clones, with approximately 97% found just once. The sequencing sample was made of naive CD8+ T cells sorted from blood. These TCRs come from a man aged 25 to 40 in good health. CDR3s include the opening cysteine and the closing phenylalanine or tryptophan. D genes are given only for firm matches. The size field is filled for only some rows; it gives once, few, many or a size class.

size	V	D	J	CDR3	DNA
-	TRBV27	TRBD2	TRBJ2-7	CASSSLAGEYNEQYF	TGTGCCAGCAGTTCTCTAGCGGGAGAATATAACGAGCAGTACTTC
once	TRBV27	TRBD2	TRBJ2-3	CASRRLAGVGDTQYF	TGTGCCAGCAGGAGACTAGCGGGAGTTGGAGATACGCAGTATTTT
-	TRBV19	-	TRBJ2-7	CAGRTELVYEQYF	TGTGCCGGAAGGACCGAACTAGTCTACGAGCAGTACTTC
once	TRBV5-1	TRBD1	TRBJ2-2	CASSSGTANTGELFF	TGCGCCAGCAGTTCCGGGACAGCCAACACCGGGGAGCTGTTTTTT
-	TRBV27	TRBD2	TRBJ2-5	CASRAGTRGETQYF	TGTGCCAGCAGGGCCGGGACTAGGGGAGAGACCCAGTACTTC
-	TRBV27	-	TRBJ1-5	CAGRGQPQHF	TGTGCCGGGAGGGGTCAGCCCCAGCATTTT
-	TRBV11-3	TRBD1	TRBJ2-1	CASSFRTGGIYNEQFF	TGTGCCAGCAGCTTCCGGACAGGGGGTATTTACAATGAGCAGTTCTTC
-	TRBV2	-	TRBJ1-5	CASSEDVLGQPQHF	TGTGCCAGCAGTGAAGATGTTTTGGGCCAGCCCCAGCATTTT
-	TRBV10-1	-	TRBJ2-3	CASLPDTQYF	TGCGCCAGCCTCCCAGATACGCAGTATTTT
-	TRBV6-5	-	TRBJ2-1	CASSSPPRYNEQFF	TGTGCCAGCAGTTCCCCCCCGCGGTACAATGAGCAGTTCTTC
-	TRBV5-6	-	TRBJ2-5	CASSKDRDLQETQYF	TGTGCCAGCAGCAAAGACCGGGACCTACAAGAGACCCAGTACTTC
many	TRBV7-9	TRBD1	TRBJ1-1	CASSLWTGNTEAFF	TGTGCCAGCAGCTTATGGACAGGGAACACTGAAGCTTTCTTT
-	TRBV11-2	TRBD1	TRBJ2-7	CASSSWGDRAYSYEQYF	TGTGCCAGCAGCTCCTGGGGCGACAGGGCCTATTCCTACGAGCAGTACTTC
-	TRBV10-3	-	TRBJ2-1	CAISESRVNEQFF	TGTGCCATCAGTGAGTCAAGGGTAAATGAGCAGTTCTTC
-	TRBV2	-	TRBJ2-2	CASRSGFYDGELFF	TGTGCCAGCAGATCAGGGTTTTACGACGGGGAGCTGTTTTTT
-	TRBV9	-	TRBJ1-5	CASSVGGDRNQPQHF	TGTGCCAGCAGCGTAGGGGGGGATCGCAATCAGCCCCAGCATTTT
-	TRBV11-2	-	TRBJ2-1	CASSPRAVGDEQFF	TGTGCCAGCAGCCCCCGTGCGGTAGGCGATGAGCAGTTCTTC
-	TRBV4-3	-	TRBJ2-3	CASSQTWGDTQYF	TGCGCCAGCAGCCAGACGTGGGGAGATACGCAGTATTTT
-	TRBV9	TRBD2	TRBJ2-7	CASSVEASGSYEQYF	TGTGCCAGCAGCGTAGAGGCTAGCGGGAGTTACGAGCAGTACTTC
-	TRBV5-6	-	TRBJ2-7	CASSLFSSYEQYF	TGTGCCAGCAGCTTGTTCAGCTCCTACGAGCAGTACTTC
-	TRBV11-3	TRBD2	TRBJ2-2	CASSARLAGVPGELFF	TGTGCCAGCAGCGCGCGACTAGCGGGAGTACCCGGGGAGCTGTTTTTT
-	TRBV4-3	TRBD1	TRBJ1-4	CASRLDRDTNEKLFF	TGCGCCAGCAGACTTGACAGGGATACAAATGAAAAACTGTTTTTT
few	TRBV7-3	-	TRBJ2-1	CASSWDGWDKQFF	TGTGCCAGCAGCTGGGACGGATGGGACAAGCAGTTCTTC
-	TRBV6-5	-	TRBJ2-3	CASSRGTADTQYF	TGTGCCAGCAGCCGGGGGACCGCAGATACGCAGTATTTT
-	TRBV11-2	-	TRBJ1-5	CASSPTGERGGQPQHF	TGTGCCAGCAGCCCCACCGGGGAAAGGGGTGGTCAGCCCCAGCATTTT
-	TRBV28	TRBD1	TRBJ1-2	CASKGTDSDRLGYTF	TGTGCCAGCAAAGGGACAGATTCTGATAGACTTGGCTACACCTTC
-	TRBV6-6	-	TRBJ2-2	CASSYSLGTGELFF	TGTGCCAGCAGTTACTCACTGGGGACCGGGGAGCTGTTTTTT
-	TRBV11-3	TRBD2	TRBJ2-7	CASSFLRGDAETSIYEQYF	TGTGCCAGCAGCTTTTTGCGGGGAGACGCCGAGACTAGCATCTACGAGCAGTACTTC
-	TRBV10-1	-	TRBJ2-7	CASSPAQGWAYEQYF	TGCGCCAGCAGTCCAGCCCAAGGATGGGCCTACGAGCAGTACTTC